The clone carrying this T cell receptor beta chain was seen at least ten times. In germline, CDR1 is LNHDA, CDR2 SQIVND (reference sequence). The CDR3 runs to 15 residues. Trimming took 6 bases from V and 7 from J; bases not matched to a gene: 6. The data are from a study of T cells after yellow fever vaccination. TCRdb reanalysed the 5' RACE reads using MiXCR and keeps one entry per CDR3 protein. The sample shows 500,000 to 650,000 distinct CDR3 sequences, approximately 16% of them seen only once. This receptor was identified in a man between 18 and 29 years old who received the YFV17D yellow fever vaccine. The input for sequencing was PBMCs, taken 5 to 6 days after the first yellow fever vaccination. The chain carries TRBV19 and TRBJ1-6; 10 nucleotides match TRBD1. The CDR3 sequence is CASSPTGGRNSPLHF. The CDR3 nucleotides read TGTGCCAGTAGCCCGACAGGGGGCCGGAATTCACCCCTCCACTTT.